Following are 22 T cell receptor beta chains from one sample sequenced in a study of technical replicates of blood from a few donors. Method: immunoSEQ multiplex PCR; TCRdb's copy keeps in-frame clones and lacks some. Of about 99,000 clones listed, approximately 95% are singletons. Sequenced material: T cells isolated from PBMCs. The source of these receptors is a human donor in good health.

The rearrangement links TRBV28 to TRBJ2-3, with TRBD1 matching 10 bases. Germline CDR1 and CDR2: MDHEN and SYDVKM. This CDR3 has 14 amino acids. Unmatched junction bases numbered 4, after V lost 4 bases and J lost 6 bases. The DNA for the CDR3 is TGTGCCAGCAGTTCCGGGACAGGGGTCGATACGCAGTATTTT. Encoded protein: CASSSGTGVDTQYF.

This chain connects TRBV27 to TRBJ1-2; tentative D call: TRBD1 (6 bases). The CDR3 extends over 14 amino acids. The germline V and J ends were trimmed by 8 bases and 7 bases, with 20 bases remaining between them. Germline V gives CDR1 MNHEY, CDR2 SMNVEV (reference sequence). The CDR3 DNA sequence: TGTGCCAGCCGCGGTGCAGGGGAAACCTCTGGCTACACCTTC. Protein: CASRGAGETSGYTF.

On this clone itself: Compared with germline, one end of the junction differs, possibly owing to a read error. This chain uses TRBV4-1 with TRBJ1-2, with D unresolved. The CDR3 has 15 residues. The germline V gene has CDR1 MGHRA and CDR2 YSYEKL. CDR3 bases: TGCGCCAGCAGCCACGGGCCGGACCCGGACTATGGCCACACCTTC. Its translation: CASSHGPDPDYGHTF.

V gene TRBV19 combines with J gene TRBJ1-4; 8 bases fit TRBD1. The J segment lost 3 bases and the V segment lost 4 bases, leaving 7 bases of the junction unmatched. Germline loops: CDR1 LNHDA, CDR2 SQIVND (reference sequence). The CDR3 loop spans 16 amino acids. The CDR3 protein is CASSTSRGRANEKLFF. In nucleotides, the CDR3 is TGTGCCAGTAGTACCAGCAGGGGGCGTGCTAATGAAAAACTGTTTTTT.

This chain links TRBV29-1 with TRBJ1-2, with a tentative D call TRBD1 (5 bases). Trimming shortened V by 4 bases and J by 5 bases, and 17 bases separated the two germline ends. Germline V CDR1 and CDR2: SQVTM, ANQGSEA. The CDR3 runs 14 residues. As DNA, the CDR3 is TGCAGCGTTGTGGTGGGGGGTTCTCGGTATGGCTACACCTTC. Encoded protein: CSVVVGGSRYGYTF.

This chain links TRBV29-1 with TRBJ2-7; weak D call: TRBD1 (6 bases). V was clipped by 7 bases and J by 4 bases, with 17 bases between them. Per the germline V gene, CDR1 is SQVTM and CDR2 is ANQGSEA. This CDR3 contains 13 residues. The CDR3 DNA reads TGCAGCGCGGGCGTCAGGGGCCAATACGAGCAGTACTTC. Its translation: CSAGVRGQYEQYF.

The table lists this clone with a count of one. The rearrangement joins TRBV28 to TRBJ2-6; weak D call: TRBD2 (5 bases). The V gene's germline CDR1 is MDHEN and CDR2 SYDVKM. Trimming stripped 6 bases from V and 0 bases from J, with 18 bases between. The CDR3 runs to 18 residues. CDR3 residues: CASRAIPGTPSGANVLTF. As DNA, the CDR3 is TGTGCCAGCAGAGCCATCCCGGGAACCCCCTCTGGGGCCAACGTCCTGACTTTC. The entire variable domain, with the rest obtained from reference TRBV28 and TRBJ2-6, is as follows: DVKVTQSSRYLVKRTGEKVFLECVQDMDHENMFWYRQDPGLGLRLIYFSYDVKMKEKGDIPEGYSVSREKKERFSLILESASTNQTSMYLCASRAIPGTPSGANVLTFGAGSRLTVL.

The DNA of the CDR3 is TGTGCCAGCAGTTACTCGGACAGTTCCTACGAGCAGTACTTC. Translation: CASSYSDSSYEQYF. The genes are TRBV6-5 and TRBJ2-7, with TRBD1 as a possible D gene (6 bases). The CDR3 is made up of 14 amino acids. Trimming removed 0 bases from V and 1 base from J, with 7 bases in between. CDR1 and CDR2 (germline): MNHEY, SVGAGI.

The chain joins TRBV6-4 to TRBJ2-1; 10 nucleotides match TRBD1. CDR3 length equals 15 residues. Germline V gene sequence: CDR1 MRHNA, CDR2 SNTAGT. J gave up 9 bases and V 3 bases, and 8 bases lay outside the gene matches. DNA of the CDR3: TGTGCCAGCAGTGAATCCCGGACAGGGGGTAGTGAGCAGTTCTTC. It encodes CASSESRTGGSEQFF.

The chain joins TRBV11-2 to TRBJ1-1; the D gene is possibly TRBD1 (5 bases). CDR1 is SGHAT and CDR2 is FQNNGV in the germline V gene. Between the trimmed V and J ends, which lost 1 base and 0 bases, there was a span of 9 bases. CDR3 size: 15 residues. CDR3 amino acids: CASSLAGRVNTEAFF. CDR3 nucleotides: TGTGCCAGCAGCTTAGCAGGGAGGGTGAACACTGAAGCTTTCTTT. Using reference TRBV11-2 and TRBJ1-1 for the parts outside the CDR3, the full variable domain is EAGVAQSPRYKIIEKRQSVAFWCNPISGHATLYWYQQILGQGPKLLIQFQNNGVVDDSQLPKDRFSAERLKGVDSTLKIQPAKLEDSAVYLCASSLAGRVNTEAFFGQGTRLTVV.

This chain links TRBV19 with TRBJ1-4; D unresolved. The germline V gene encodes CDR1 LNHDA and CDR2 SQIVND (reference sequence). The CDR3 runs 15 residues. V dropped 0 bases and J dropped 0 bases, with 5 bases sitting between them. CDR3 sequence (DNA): TGTGCCAGTAGTATAGACAGTTCAACTAATGAAAAACTGTTTTTT. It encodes CASSIDSSTNEKLFF.

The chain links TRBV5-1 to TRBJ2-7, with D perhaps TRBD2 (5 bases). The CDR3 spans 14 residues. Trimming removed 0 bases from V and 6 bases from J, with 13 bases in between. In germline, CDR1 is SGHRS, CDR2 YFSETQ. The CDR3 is CASSLAFVEGEQYF. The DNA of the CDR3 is TGCGCCAGCAGCTTGGCGTTTGTTGAGGGCGAGCAGTACTTC.

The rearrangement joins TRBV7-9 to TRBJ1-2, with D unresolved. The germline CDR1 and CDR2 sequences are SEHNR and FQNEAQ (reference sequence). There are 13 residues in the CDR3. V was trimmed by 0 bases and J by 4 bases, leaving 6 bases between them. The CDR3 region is CASSLAAFYGYTF. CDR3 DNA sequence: TGTGCCAGCAGCTTAGCGGCCTTCTATGGCTACACCTTC.

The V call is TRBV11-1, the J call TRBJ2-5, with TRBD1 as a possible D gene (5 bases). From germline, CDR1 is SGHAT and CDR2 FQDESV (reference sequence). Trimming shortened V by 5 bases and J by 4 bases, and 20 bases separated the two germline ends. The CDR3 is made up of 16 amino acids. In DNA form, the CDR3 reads TGTGCCAGCAGCCCCCGAGGAAGGGGTTCCGGAGAGACCCAGTACTTC. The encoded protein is CASSPRGRGSGETQYF.

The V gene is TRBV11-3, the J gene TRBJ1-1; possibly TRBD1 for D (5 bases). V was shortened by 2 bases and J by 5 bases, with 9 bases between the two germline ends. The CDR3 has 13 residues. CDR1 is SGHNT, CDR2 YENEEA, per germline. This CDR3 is CASSLTGGTEAFF. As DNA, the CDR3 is TGTGCCAGCAGCTTAACCGGGGGGACTGAAGCTTTCTTT.

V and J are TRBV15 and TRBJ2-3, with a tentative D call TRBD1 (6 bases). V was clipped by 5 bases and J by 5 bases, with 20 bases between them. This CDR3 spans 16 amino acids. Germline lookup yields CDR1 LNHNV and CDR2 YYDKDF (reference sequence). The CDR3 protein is CATSGPTGPVVDTQYF. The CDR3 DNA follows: TGTGCCACCAGCGGTCCGACAGGCCCTGTTGTAGATACGCAGTATTTT.

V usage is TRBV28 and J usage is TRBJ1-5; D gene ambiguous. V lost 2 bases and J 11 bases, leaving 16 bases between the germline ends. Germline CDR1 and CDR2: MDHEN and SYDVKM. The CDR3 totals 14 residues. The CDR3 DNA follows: TGTGCCAGCAGTTTAGGGTCTAGACTCGGGGCCCAGCATTTT. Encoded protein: CASSLGSRLGAQHF.

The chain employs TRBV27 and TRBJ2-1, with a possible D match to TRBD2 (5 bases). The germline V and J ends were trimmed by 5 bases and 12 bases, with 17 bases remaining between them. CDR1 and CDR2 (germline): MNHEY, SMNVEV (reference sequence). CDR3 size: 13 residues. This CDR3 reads CASSLRISEGQFF. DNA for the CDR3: TGTGCCAGCAGTCTCAGAATTAGCGAGGGGCAGTTCTTC.

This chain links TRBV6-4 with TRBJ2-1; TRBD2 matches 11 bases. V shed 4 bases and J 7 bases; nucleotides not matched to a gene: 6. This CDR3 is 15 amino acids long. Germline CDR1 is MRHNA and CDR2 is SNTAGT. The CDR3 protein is CASSVFPSGGNEQFF. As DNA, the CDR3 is TGTGCCAGCAGTGTCTTTCCTAGCGGGGGGAATGAGCAGTTCTTC.

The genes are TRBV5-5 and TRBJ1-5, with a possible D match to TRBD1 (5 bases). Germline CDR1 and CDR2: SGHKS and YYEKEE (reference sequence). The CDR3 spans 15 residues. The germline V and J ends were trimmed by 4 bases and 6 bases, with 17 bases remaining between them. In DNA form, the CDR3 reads TGTGCCAGCAGCCAATCTGACTGGAGGGGTCAGCCCCAGCATTTT. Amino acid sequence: CASSQSDWRGQPQHF.

The CDR3 protein is CASSLLDTQYF. The DNA of the CDR3 is TGTGCCAGCAGCTTACTGGATACGCAGTATTTT. The gene calls are TRBV7-6 and TRBJ2-3; D unresolved. The CDR3 totals 11 residues. V was pared by 2 bases and J by 6 bases, with 3 bases between. CDR1 is SGHVS and CDR2 is FNYEAQ in the germline V gene.

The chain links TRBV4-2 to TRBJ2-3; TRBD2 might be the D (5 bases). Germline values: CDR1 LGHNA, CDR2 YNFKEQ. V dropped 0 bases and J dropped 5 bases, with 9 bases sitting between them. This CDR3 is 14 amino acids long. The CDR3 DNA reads TGTGCCAGCAGCCAAGAGCGGGTTTTAGATACGCAGTATTTT. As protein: CASSQERVLDTQYF.